A single sample is the source of the 16 T cell receptor beta chains below, sequenced in a study of OX40 agonist ivuxolimab in advanced cancers. The data were produced by immunoSEQ multiplex PCR, yet TCRdb's version contains in-frame clones alone and is incomplete. Here the sample spans some 80,000 clones, about 84% being singletons. Sequencing was performed on CD4+ or CD8+ T cells sorted from blood, taken in a trial of the OX40 agonist ivuxolimab. The source is an adult with an advanced solid tumor such as melanoma, head and neck, liver or kidney cancer.

This chain joins TRBV28 and TRBJ2-7; a possible D gene is TRBD2 (5 bases). The CDR3 is made up of 14 amino acids. Germline V gene data show CDR1 as MDHEN and CDR2 as SYDVKM. The V end lost 6 bases, the J end lost 3 bases, and 15 bases lay between the germline ends. The chain's CDR3 is CASSRTSAVYEQYF. CDR3 sequence (DNA): TGTGCCAGCAGCCGGACTTCGGCGGTCTACGAGCAGTACTTC.

The rearrangement links TRBV29-1 to TRBJ1-1; possible D gene TRBD1, 6 bases. The CDR3 is 13 residues long. V lost 1 base to trimming and J lost 5 bases, with 11 bases between them. CDR1 SQVTM and CDR2 ANQGSEA come from the germline V gene. The CDR3 is CSVEATTGTEAFF. CDR3 DNA: TGCAGCGTTGAAGCCACAACAGGGACTGAAGCTTTCTTT.

For this clone: One junction end disagrees with the germline gene, perhaps due to a read error. V and J are TRBV6-1 and TRBJ1-1; no definite D call. Germline CDR1 is MNHNS and CDR2 is SASEGT. There are 11 residues in the CDR3. The CDR3 is CASSEELRVYF. CDR3 bases: TGTGCCAGCAGTGAAGAATTAAGGGTGTACTTT.

This clone appeared once. The chain couples TRBV18 to TRBJ1-5; TRBD1 agrees at 9 bases. Germline V lookup: CDR1 KGHSH, CDR2 LQKENI. The CDR3 covers 15 residues. The V gene end was trimmed by 5 bases and the J gene end by 6 bases; junction bases not matched to a gene: 8. CDR3 amino acids: CASSSTGGAGQPQHF. CDR3 nucleotide sequence: TGTGCCAGCTCATCCACAGGGGGCGCGGGTCAGCCCCAGCATTTT.

This chain joins TRBV2 and TRBJ2-3; no firm D call. The CDR3 length is 12 residues. Trimming took off 5 bases at V and 2 bases at J, with 5 bases between the two ends. Germline CDR1 SNHLY, CDR2 FYNNEI. CDR3 bases: TGTGCCAGCAGTTCCGCCACAGATACGCAGTATTTT. Its protein is CASSSATDTQYF.

This sequence joins TRBV5-6 and TRBJ1-2, with no clear D. V shed 0 bases and J shed 4 bases, with 13 bases lying between them. The CDR3 covers 15 residues. Germline V gives CDR1 SGHDT, CDR2 YYEEEE. Here the CDR3 reads CASSLAGHLSYGYTF. The CDR3 DNA reads TGTGCCAGCAGCTTGGCGGGTCATCTTTCCTATGGCTACACCTTC.

The DNA for the CDR3 is TGTGCCAGCAGCCCCGAACAGGGGAGAGAGCAGTACTTC. This sequence encodes CASSPEQGREQYF. This chain uses TRBV7-3 with TRBJ2-7; 7 bases are shared with TRBD1. J was trimmed by 7 bases and V by 5 bases; bases with no gene match: 8. The CDR3 runs to 13 residues. In germline, CDR1 is SGHTA, CDR2 FQGTGA.

The V and J genes are TRBV5-4 and TRBJ2-7; 11 bases map to TRBD1. The CDR3 contains 15 residues. The germline gives CDR1 SGHNT, CDR2 YYREEE (reference sequence). J lost 5 bases, V lost 4 bases, and 8 bases had no gene match. CDR3: CASSRVGQGVDEQYF. CDR3 in DNA: TGTGCCAGCAGCAGGGTGGGACAGGGGGTCGACGAGCAGTACTTC.

The V call is TRBV4-3, the J call TRBJ1-5; D uncertain. V was cut by 4 bases and J by 2 bases, with 6 bases left in between. From germline, CDR1 is LGHNA and CDR2 YSLEER. The CDR3 sequence is 13 residues long. The CDR3 spells CASSPGRNQPQHF. In DNA, the CDR3 is TGCGCCAGCAGCCCAGGCCGCAATCAGCCCCAGCATTTT.

The rearrangement links TRBV21-1 to TRBJ2-7. TRBV21-1 is flagged as a pseudogene. The CDR3 runs to 12 residues. The CDR3: CASSIQGEGSYF. In DNA form, the CDR3 reads TGTGCCAGCAGCATCCAGGGGGAGGGAAGCTACTTC.

This chain joins TRBV7-3 and TRBJ1-2, with D uncertain. Germline CDR1 and CDR2: SGHTA and FQGTGA. Trimming removed 0 bases at V and 0 bases at J, with 11 bases between. The CDR3 runs 16 residues. CDR3 coding DNA: TGTGCCAGCAGCTTAACGGCGCAACAATCTAACTATGGCTACACCTTC. It is translated as CASSLTAQQSNYGYTF.

The V gene is TRBV5-4, the J gene TRBJ2-3; the D call may be TRBD1 or TRBD2 (6 bases each). CDR3 length equals 16 residues. V lost 6 bases to trimming and J lost 5 bases, with 22 bases between them. Germline V CDR1 and CDR2: SGHNT, YYREEE (reference sequence). CDR3: CASNRWLGAGGDTQYF. In DNA form, the CDR3 reads TGTGCCAGCAATCGTTGGTTGGGGGCCGGGGGAGATACGCAGTATTTT.

This CDR3 reads CASTIIGGELFF. The CDR3 DNA sequence: TGCGCCAGCACCATTATTGGCGGGGAGCTGTTTTTT. The chain carries TRBV5-1 and TRBJ2-2, with unresolved D. The CDR3 contains 12 residues. V lost 6 bases and J lost 7, with 10 bases in between. Germline loops: CDR1 SGHRS, CDR2 YFSETQ.

The CDR3 region is CASSGQSETQYF. The CDR3 DNA reads as TGTGCCAGCTCGGGACAATCGGAGACCCAGTACTTC. The V call is TRBV18, the J call TRBJ2-5, with a tentative D call TRBD1 (6 bases). The CDR3 is 12 amino acids. With 6 bases removed from V and 5 bases from J, the gap between germline ends came to 10 bases. In germline, CDR1 is KGHSH, CDR2 LQKENI. Full variable domain (missing parts from reference TRBV18 and TRBJ2-5): NAGVMQNPRHLVRRRGQEARLRCSPMKGHSHVYWYRQLPEEGLKFMVYLQKENIIDESGMPKERFSAEFPKEGPSILRIQQVVRGDSAAYFCASSGQSETQYFGPGTRLLVL.

The rearrangement links TRBV10-3 to TRBJ2-3; D tentatively fits TRBD1 or TRBD2 (5 bases each). Trimming removed 6 bases from V and 5 bases from J, with 18 bases in between. The CDR3 sequence is 15 residues long. Germline V lookup: CDR1 ENHRY, CDR2 SYGVKD. The CDR3 here is CAISTLGPGVDTQYF. As DNA, the CDR3 is TGTGCCATCAGCACCCTGGGACCTGGGGTAGATACGCAGTATTTT.

The chain carries TRBV5-1 and TRBJ1-2; D may be TRBD1 (6 bases). The CDR3 contains 17 residues. Germline lookup yields CDR1 SGHRS and CDR2 YFSETQ. Trimming pared 4 bases from V and 0 bases from J, leaving 19 bases between. CDR3 loop: CASSPTGWGSPNYGYTF. For the CDR3, the DNA is TGCGCCAGCAGCCCCACAGGGTGGGGGTCGCCTAACTATGGCTACACCTTC.